The 24 T cell receptor beta chains below were found in one sample sequenced in a study of blood T cell repertoires in COVID-19. This table comes from immunoSEQ multiplex PCR, and its TCRdb copy is limited to in-frame clones, with some not included. The profile shows roughly 34,000 clones, over 75% of them singletons. The source material was peripheral blood. The receptors shown here come from a man in his sixties with active COVID-19.

J is TRBJ2-5 and V is TRBV5-8; 13 bases map to TRBD2. Per germline, CDR1 SGHTS and CDR2 YDEGEE. The CDR3 totals 16 residues. V lost 0 bases and J lost 3; bases outside the gene matches: 2. The CDR3 region has the DNA TGTGCCAGCAGCTTGGTGGGACTAGCGGGAAAAGAGACCCAGTACTTC. Protein: CASSLVGLAGKETQYF.

The chain links TRBV11-2 to TRBJ2-6; D is possibly TRBD2 (7 bases). V lost 0 bases and J lost 2, with 11 bases in between. The V gene's germline CDR1 is SGHAT and CDR2 FQNNGV. The CDR3 contains 17 residues. Here the CDR3 reads CASSLDPGGAGANVLTF. CDR3 nucleotide sequence: TGTGCCAGCAGCTTAGATCCGGGGGGCGCTGGGGCCAACGTCCTGACTTTC.

The genes are TRBV5-5 and TRBJ1-3, with TRBD1 identical over 8 bases. This CDR3 has 19 residues. From germline, CDR1 is SGHKS and CDR2 YYEKEE (reference sequence). V lost 4 bases to trimming and J lost 0 bases; unmatched junction nucleotides: 15. CDR3 sequence (DNA): TGTGCCAGCAGCCTGGTGGGGTGGGGACAGGTTCCCTCTGGAAACACCATATATTTT. Its translation is CASSLVGWGQVPSGNTIYF.

This chain uses TRBV5-6 with TRBJ1-1, with a possible D match to TRBD1 (6 bases). V was clipped by 0 bases and J by 6 bases, with 18 bases between them. CDR1 SGHDT and CDR2 YYEEEE come from the germline V gene. The length of the CDR3 is 16 residues. The CDR3 region is CASSLAAWTDLPEAFF. CDR3 nucleotide sequence: TGTGCCAGCAGCTTGGCCGCCTGGACAGACCTACCTGAAGCTTTCTTT.

The chain recombines TRBV2 with TRBJ2-5; 9 positions match TRBD2. The CDR3 spans 17 residues. J lost 0 bases, V lost 4 bases, and 9 bases had no gene match. Germline assignment: CDR1 SNHLY and CDR2 FYNNEI. CDR3 protein: CASSVGGSGSDQETQYF. The CDR3 coding sequence is TGTGCCAGCAGTGTAGGTGGTAGCGGGAGCGACCAAGAGACCCAGTACTTC.

DNA of the CDR3: TGTGCCAGCAGCTATGGGACTAGCGGAGCCTACGAGCAGTACTTC. Its translation: CASSYGTSGAYEQYF. The chain joins TRBV7-9 to TRBJ2-7, with 11 nucleotides matching TRBD2. The CDR3 spans 15 residues. The ends lost 4 bases at V and 2 bases at J; junction bases unmatched: 4. Germline CDR1 reads SEHNR; CDR2 reads FQNEAQ (reference sequence).

V gene TRBV5-1 combines with J gene TRBJ2-5; 7 bases align to TRBD2. Germline CDR1 reads SGHRS; CDR2 reads YFSETQ. The CDR3 length is 14 residues. V shed 4 bases and J 5 bases; nucleotides not matched to a gene: 8. The CDR3 coding sequence is TGCGCCAGCAGCATTGGGGACTACGCTGAGACCCAGTACTTC. This sequence encodes CASSIGDYAETQYF. Looking up the rest from reference TRBV5-1 and TRBJ2-5 gives the full variable domain: KAGVTQTPRYLIKTRGQQVTLSCSPISGHRSVSWYQQTPGQGLQFLFEYFSETQRNKGNFPGRFSGRQFSNSRSEMNVSTLELGDSALYLCASSIGDYAETQYFGPGTRLLVL.

The gene calls are TRBV30 and TRBJ2-7; TRBD2 agrees at 10 bases. There are 15 residues in the CDR3. V shed 3 bases and J 7 bases; nucleotides not matched to a gene: 12. Per the germline V gene, CDR1 is GTSNPN and CDR2 is SVGIG (reference sequence). The CDR3 nucleotides read TGTGCCTGGAGGGGACCTAGCGGGAGATTCGGGGAGCAGTACTTC. Residues: CAWRGPSGRFGEQYF.

V and J are TRBV28 and TRBJ2-7, with 7 bases that match TRBD2. With 4 bases clipped from V and 4 bases from J, the junction kept 13 bases outside the gene matches. Germline V lookup: CDR1 MDHEN, CDR2 SYDVKM. This CDR3 spans 16 amino acids. The CDR3 DNA reads as TGTGCCAGCAGTTCCCCGAGGGAGCGGGAACTTTACGAGCAGTACTTC. The encoded protein is CASSSPRERELYEQYF.

The chain has TRBV4-1 and TRBJ1-4; perhaps TRBD1 as D (6 bases). Germline loops: CDR1 MGHRA, CDR2 YSYEKL. Trimming took off 2 bases at V and 7 bases at J, with 17 bases between the two ends. This CDR3 has 16 amino acids. The CDR3 DNA is TGCGCCAGCAGCCAACCGGGGGGCGGTGGGCGTGAAAAACTGTTTTTT. It codes for CASSQPGGGGREKLFF.

Only one count was recorded for this clone. The chain is built from TRBV27 and TRBJ2-5; TRBD2 agrees at 8 bases. Germline V gene sequence: CDR1 MNHEY, CDR2 SMNVEV (reference sequence). This CDR3 comprises 15 residues. Unmatched junction bases numbered 14, after V lost 5 bases and J lost 9 bases. The CDR3 sequence is CASSVTSGTSWAQYF. The CDR3 nucleotides are TGTGCCAGCAGTGTTACATCCGGGACTAGTTGGGCCCAGTACTTC.

This rearrangement joins TRBV4-1 to TRBJ1-2; D uncertain. The germline V gene has CDR1 MGHRA and CDR2 YSYEKL. V lost 1 base, J lost 5 bases, and 17 bases lay in between. The CDR3 sequence is 16 residues long. This CDR3 is CASSQAERVRGYGYTF. CDR3 nucleotide sequence: TGCGCCAGCAGCCAAGCGGAGCGCGTTCGCGGATATGGCTACACCTTC.

This clone was picked up a small number of times. This chain joins TRBV5-1 and TRBJ1-1, with D possibly being TRBD1 (5 bases). The CDR3 is 13 residues long. Germline CDR1 is SGHRS and CDR2 is YFSETQ. Trimming left V 5 bases short and J 3 bases short, with 11 bases between. DNA for the CDR3: TGCGCCAGCAGGACTCCGGGGGACACTGAAGCTTTCTTT. Translation: CASRTPGDTEAFF.

The chain joins TRBV14 to TRBJ2-1; D uncertain. Deletions cut 2 bases from V and 7 bases from J, with 9 bases between. Germline CDR1 is SGHDN and CDR2 is FVKESK. This CDR3 comprises 13 residues. The CDR3 loop reads CASSQNYGNEQFF. CDR3 DNA: TGTGCCAGCAGCCAAAACTATGGAAATGAGCAGTTCTTC.

The chain recombines TRBV6-6 with TRBJ2-6, with 7 bases identical to TRBD1. The CDR3 runs to 15 residues. J lost 4 bases, V lost 2 bases, and 2 bases had no gene match. Germline V gene sequence: CDR1 MNHNY, CDR2 SVGAGI (reference sequence). The CDR3 loop is CASSYQGVGANVLTF. As DNA, the CDR3 is TGTGCCAGCAGTTACCAGGGGGTAGGGGCCAACGTCCTGACTTTC.

The J gene is TRBJ2-5, the V gene TRBV28, with 8 bases that match TRBD1. V was clipped by 3 bases and J by 5 bases; unmatched bases: 11. Germline V lookup: CDR1 MDHEN, CDR2 SYDVKM. The CDR3 runs to 16 residues. CDR3: CASSFQGAGLWETQYF. CDR3 in DNA: TGTGCCAGCAGTTTCCAGGGGGCAGGGTTATGGGAGACCCAGTACTTC.

The V and J genes are TRBV27 and TRBJ2-7, with D unresolved. In germline, CDR1 is MNHEY, CDR2 SMNVEV (reference sequence). The length of the CDR3 is 14 residues. Between the trimmed V and J ends, which lost 7 bases and 2 bases, there was a span of 15 bases. CDR3 DNA sequence: TGTGCCAGCATGGCCACACCAAAAACCTACGAGCAGTACTTC. Encoded protein: CASMATPKTYEQYF.

The genes are TRBV5-1 and TRBJ1-5; TRBD1 aligns across 8 bases. After removal of 4 bases from V and 4 bases from J, the junction contained 7 bases not matched to a gene. From germline, CDR1 is SGHRS and CDR2 YFSETQ. The CDR3 consists of 15 residues. The CDR3 loop reads CASSHGTGPNQPQHF. The CDR3 nucleotides read TGCGCCAGCAGCCATGGGACAGGACCGAATCAGCCCCAGCATTTT.

V gene TRBV6-5 combines with J gene TRBJ2-3, with a tentative D call TRBD1 (7 bases). CDR3 length: 16 amino acids. Germline V gene sequence: CDR1 MNHEY, CDR2 SVGAGI. The ends were cut back, 0 bases at V and 4 bases at J, with 14 bases in the middle. CDR3 sequence (DNA): TGTGCCAGCAGTTACTCTTGGCAGGGGGGCGCAGATACGCAGTATTTT. Translated: CASSYSWQGGADTQYF.

The chain couples TRBV6-5 to TRBJ2-5; 9 bases agree with TRBD2. V gave up 5 bases and J gave up 3 bases; unmatched junction bases: 7. Germline V CDR1 and CDR2: MNHEY, SVGAGI. The CDR3 loop spans 15 amino acids. CDR3 residues: CASSMGTSRKETQYF. CDR3 bases: TGTGCCAGCAGTATGGGGACTAGCAGAAAAGAGACCCAGTACTTC.

The chain is built from TRBV18 and TRBJ1-4, with 10 bases matching TRBD1. V lost 8 bases to trimming and J lost 6 bases; unmatched junction nucleotides: 3. CDR3 size: 13 residues. Per the germline V gene, CDR1 is KGHSH and CDR2 is LQKENI. This chain's CDR3 is CASRGQGDEKLFF. CDR3 nucleotide sequence: TGTGCCAGCCGTGGACAGGGGGATGAAAAACTGTTTTTT.

This rearrangement joins TRBV6-5 to TRBJ2-5; 7 bases line up with TRBD1. The CDR3 contains 15 residues. Trimming at V came to 6 bases and at J to 2 bases, leaving 9 bases not matched to a gene. CDR1 and CDR2 (germline): MNHEY, SVGAGI. DNA of the CDR3: TGTGCCAGCAGGGTCAGACCGGGACAGCAAGAGACCCAGTACTTC. Encoded protein: CASRVRPGQQETQYF.

This clone appeared once. The J gene is TRBJ2-2, the V gene TRBV11-1, with D unresolved. Germline assignment: CDR1 SGHAT and CDR2 FQDESV (reference sequence). The V and J ends lost 5 bases and 2 bases respectively, with 3 bases between them. The CDR3 runs to 12 residues. The CDR3 sequence: CASSPNTGELFF. In DNA, the CDR3 is TGTGCCAGCAGCCCAAACACCGGGGAGCTGTTTTTT.

The J gene is TRBJ2-3, the V gene TRBV5-6, with 13 positions matching TRBD2. This CDR3 region has 17 residues. Germline V gene lookup returns CDR1 SGHDT and CDR2 YYEEEE. The V gene end was trimmed by 4 bases and the J gene end by 0 bases; junction bases not matched to a gene: 5. This CDR3 reads CASSGGTSGASTDTQYF. As DNA, the CDR3 is TGTGCCAGCAGCGGGGGGACTAGCGGGGCTAGCACAGATACGCAGTATTTT.